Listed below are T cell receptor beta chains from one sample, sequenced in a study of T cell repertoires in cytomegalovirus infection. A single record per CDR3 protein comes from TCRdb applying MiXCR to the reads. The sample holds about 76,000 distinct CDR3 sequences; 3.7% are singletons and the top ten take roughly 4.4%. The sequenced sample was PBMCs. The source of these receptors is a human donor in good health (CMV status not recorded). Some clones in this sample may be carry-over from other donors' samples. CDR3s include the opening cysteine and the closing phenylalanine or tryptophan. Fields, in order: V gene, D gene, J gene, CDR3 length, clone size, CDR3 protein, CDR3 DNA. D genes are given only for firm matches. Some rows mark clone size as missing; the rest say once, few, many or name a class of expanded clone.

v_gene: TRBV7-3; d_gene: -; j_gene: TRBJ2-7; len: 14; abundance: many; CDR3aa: CASSRTGASYEQYF; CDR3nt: TGTGCCAGCAGCCGAACTGGAGCGTCCTACGAGCAGTACTTC
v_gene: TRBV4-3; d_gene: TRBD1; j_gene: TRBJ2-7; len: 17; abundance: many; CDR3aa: CASSQRTGGTGDSEQYF; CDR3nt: TGCGCCAGCAGCCAACGGACCGGAGGGACAGGGGATTCCGAGCAGTACTTC
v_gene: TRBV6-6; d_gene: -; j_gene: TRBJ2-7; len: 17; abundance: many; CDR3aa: CASSSRVDGVSSYEQYF; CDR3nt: TGTGCCAGCAGTTCCCGCGTCGACGGAGTAAGCTCCTACGAGCAGTACTTC
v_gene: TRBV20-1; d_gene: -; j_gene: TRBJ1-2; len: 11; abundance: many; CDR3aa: CSARVIPSYTF; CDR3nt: TGCAGTGCTAGAGTAATTCCTTCCTACACCTTC
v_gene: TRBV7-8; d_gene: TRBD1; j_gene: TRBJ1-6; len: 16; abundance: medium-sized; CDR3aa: CASGTETGGAQSPLHF; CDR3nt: TGTGCCAGCGGCACCGAGACAGGGGGCGCGCAATCACCCCTCCACTTT
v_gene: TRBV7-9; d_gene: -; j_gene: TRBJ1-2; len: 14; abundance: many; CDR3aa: CASSLVTGLSGYTF; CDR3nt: TGTGCCAGCAGCTTAGTTACAGGGCTAAGTGGCTACACCTTC
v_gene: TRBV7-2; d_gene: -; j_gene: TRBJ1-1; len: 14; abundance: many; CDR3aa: CASSLVGRGTEAFF; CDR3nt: TGTGCCAGCAGCTTAGTTGGAAGGGGAACTGAAGCTTTCTTT
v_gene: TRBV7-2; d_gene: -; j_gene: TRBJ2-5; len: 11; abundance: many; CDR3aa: CASTPQETQYF; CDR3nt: TGTGCCAGCACCCCCCAAGAGACCCAGTACTTC
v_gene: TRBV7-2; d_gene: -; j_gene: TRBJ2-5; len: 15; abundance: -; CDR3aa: CASSFGRLYQETQYF; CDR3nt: TGTGCCAGCAGCTTCGGCAGGTTGTACCAAGAGACCCAGTACTTC
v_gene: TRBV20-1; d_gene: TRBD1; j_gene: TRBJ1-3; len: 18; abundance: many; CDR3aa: CSASDHYQGGLDGNTIYF; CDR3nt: TGCAGTGCTAGCGACCATTATCAGGGGGGACTCGATGGAAACACCATATATTTT
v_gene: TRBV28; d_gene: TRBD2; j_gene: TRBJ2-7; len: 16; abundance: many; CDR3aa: CASSMPLAGAGAEQYF; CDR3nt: TGTGCCAGCAGTATGCCCCTAGCGGGGGCAGGAGCCGAGCAGTACTTC
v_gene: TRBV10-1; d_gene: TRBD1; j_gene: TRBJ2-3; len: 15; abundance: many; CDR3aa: CASSGGQGKADTQYF; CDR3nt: TGCGCCAGCAGTGGCGGACAGGGGAAGGCAGATACGCAGTATTTT
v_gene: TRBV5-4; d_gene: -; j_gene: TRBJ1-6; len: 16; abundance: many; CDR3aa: CASRGRTSSYNSPLHF; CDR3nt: TGTGCCAGCCGGGGGAGGACGAGCTCCTATAATTCACCCCTCCACTTT
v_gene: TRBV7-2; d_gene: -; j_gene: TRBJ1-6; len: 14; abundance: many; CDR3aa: CASKQEAYNSPLHF; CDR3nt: TGTGCCAGCAAGCAGGAGGCCTATAATTCACCCCTCCACTTT
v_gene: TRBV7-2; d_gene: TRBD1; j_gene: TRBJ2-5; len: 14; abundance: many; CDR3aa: CAASRDSGQETQYF; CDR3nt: TGTGCCGCATCTCGGGACAGTGGGCAAGAGACCCAGTACTTC
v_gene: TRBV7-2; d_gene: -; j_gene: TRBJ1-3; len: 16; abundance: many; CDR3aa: CASSLGTIRSGNTIYF; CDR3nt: TGTGCCAGCAGCTTGGGGACCATACGCTCTGGAAACACCATATATTTT
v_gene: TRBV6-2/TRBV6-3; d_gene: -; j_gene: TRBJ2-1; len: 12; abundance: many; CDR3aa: CASSTNLAEQFF; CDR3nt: TGTGCCAGCAGTACCAATCTAGCGGAGCAGTTCTTC
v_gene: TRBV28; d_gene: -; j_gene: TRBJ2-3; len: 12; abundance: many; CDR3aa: CASTLGSRPWYF; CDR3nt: TGTGCCAGCACCCTAGGGTCTCGCCCTTGGTATTTT
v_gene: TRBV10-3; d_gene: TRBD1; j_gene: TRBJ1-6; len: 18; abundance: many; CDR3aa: CAISESGQIRGYNSPLHF; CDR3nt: TGTGCCATCAGTGAGTCGGGACAGATTAGAGGTTATAATTCACCCCTCCACTTT
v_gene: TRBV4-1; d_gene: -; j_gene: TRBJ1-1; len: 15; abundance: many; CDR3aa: CASSQLPDPNTEAFF; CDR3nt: TGCGCCAGCAGCCAGCTACCAGACCCCAACACTGAAGCTTTCTTT
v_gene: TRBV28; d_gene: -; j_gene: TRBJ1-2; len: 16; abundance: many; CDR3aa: CASSFLRIGRLYGYTF; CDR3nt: TGTGCCAGCAGTTTCCTGCGAATTGGCAGACTCTATGGCTACACCTTC
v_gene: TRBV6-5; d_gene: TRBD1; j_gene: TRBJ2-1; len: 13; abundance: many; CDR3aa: CASREDRNNEQFF; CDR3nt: TGTGCCAGCAGGGAGGACAGGAACAATGAGCAGTTCTTC
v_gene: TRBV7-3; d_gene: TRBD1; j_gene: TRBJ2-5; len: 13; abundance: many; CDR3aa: CASSLGQGETQYF; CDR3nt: TGTGCCAGCAGCTTGGGACAGGGCGAGACCCAGTACTTC
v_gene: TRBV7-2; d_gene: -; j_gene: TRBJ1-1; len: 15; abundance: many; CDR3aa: CASSLRELVGTEAFF; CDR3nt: TGTGCCAGCAGCTTAAGAGAATTGGTTGGGACTGAAGCTTTCTTT
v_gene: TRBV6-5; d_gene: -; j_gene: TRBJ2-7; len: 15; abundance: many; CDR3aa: CASSYGGMGSYEQYF; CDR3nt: TGTGCCAGCAGTTACGGGGGGATGGGCTCCTACGAGCAGTACTTC
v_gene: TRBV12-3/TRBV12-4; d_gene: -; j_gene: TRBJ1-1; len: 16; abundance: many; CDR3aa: CASSFSTLVGDTRAFF; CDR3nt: TGTGCCAGCAGTTTTTCGACTCTGGTAGGGGACACTAGGGCTTTCTTT
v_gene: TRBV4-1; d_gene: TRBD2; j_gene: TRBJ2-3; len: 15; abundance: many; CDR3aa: CASSQIRDYLDTQYF; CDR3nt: TGCGCCAGCAGCCAGATCCGGGACTACTTAGATACGCAGTATTTT
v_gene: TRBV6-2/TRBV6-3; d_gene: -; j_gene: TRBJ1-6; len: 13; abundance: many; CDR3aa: CASSYQANSPLHF; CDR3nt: TGTGCCAGCAGTTACCAGGCCAATTCACCCCTCCACTTT
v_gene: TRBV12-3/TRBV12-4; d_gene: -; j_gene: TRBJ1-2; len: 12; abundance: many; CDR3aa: CASSPTNYGYTF; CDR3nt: TGTGCCAGCAGCCCCACTAACTATGGCTACACCTTC
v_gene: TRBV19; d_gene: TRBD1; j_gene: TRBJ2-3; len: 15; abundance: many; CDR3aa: CASQAGTGYTDTQYF; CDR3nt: TGTGCCAGTCAAGCCGGGACAGGCTACACAGATACGCAGTATTTT
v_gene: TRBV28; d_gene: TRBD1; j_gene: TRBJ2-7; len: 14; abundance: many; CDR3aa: CASSFPGGTYEQYF; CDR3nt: TGTGCCAGCAGTTTCCCAGGGGGAACCTACGAGCAGTACTTC
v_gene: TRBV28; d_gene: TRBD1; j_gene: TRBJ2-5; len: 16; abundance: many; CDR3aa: CASSYSSGGGQETQYF; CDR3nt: TGTGCCAGCAGTTATTCATCAGGGGGCGGACAAGAGACCCAGTACTTC
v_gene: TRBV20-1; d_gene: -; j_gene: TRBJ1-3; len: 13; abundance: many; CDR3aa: CSAPDFSGNTIYF; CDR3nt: TGCAGTGCTCCGGACTTCTCTGGAAACACCATATATTTT
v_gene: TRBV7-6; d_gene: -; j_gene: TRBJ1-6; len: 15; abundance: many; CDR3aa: CASSLALGGSAPLHF; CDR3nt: TGTGCCAGCAGCTTGGCCCTGGGCGGGTCGGCACCCCTCCACTTT
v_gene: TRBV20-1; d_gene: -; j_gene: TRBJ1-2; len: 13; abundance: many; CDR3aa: CSAPPPGAIGYTF; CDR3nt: TGCAGTGCTCCCCCGCCCGGGGCGATTGGCTACACCTTC
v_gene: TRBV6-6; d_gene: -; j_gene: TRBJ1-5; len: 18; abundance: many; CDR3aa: CASSYLPPGTESNQPQHF; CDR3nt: TGTGCCAGCAGTTACCTCCCTCCCGGGACCGAGAGCAATCAGCCCCAGCATTTT
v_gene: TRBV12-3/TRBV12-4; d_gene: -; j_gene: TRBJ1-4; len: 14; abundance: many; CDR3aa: CASSPVSGVEKLFF; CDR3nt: TGTGCCAGCAGTCCCGTTTCAGGGGTCGAAAAACTGTTTTTT
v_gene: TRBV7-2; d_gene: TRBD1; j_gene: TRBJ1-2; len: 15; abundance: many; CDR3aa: CASSRPGQTNYGYTF; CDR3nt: TGTGCCAGCAGCCGACCGGGACAGACTAACTATGGCTACACCTTC
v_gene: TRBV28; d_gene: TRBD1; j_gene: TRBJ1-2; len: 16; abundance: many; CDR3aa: CASSALGQGMNWGYTF; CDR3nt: TGTGCCAGCAGTGCGCTGGGACAGGGGATGAACTGGGGCTACACCTTC
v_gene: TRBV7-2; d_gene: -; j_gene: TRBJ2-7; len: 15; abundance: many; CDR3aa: CASSLMLGSSYEQYF; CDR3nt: TGTGCCAGCAGCTTAATGCTGGGGAGCTCCTACGAGCAGTACTTC
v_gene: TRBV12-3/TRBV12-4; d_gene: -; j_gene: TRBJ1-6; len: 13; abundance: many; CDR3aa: CASSLGANSPLHF; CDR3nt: TGTGCCAGCTCCCTAGGGGCAAATTCACCCCTCCACTTT
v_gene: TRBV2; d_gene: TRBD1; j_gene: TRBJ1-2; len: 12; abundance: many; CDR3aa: CASGGDTGDNTF; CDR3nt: TGTGCCAGCGGAGGGGACACAGGGGACAACACCTTC
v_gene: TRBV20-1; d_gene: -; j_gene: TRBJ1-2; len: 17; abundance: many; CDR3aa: CSAREPPVHTGYYGYTF; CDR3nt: TGCAGTGCTAGAGAGCCCCCCGTCCACACAGGGTACTATGGCTACACCTTC
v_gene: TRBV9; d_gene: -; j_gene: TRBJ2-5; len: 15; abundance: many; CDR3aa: CASSVDPGRGETQYF; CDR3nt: TGTGCCAGCAGCGTAGATCCGGGGCGCGGAGAGACCCAGTACTTC
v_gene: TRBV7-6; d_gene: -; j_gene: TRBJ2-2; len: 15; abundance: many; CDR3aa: CASRTGTLNTGELFF; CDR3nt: TGTGCCAGCAGGACCGGGACTCTAAACACCGGGGAGCTGTTTTTT
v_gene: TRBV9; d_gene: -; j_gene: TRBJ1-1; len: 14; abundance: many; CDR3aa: CASSVVGRESEAFF; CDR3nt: TGTGCCAGCAGCGTAGTGGGACGGGAATCTGAAGCTTTCTTT
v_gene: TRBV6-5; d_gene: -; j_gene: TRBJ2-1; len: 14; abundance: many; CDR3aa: CASSYQDGNDEQFF; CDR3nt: TGTGCCAGCAGTTACCAGGACGGTAACGATGAGCAGTTCTTC
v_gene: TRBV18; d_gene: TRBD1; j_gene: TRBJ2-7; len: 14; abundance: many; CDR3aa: CASSPTGQGTEQYF; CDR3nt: TGTGCCAGCTCACCAACAGGACAGGGAACCGAGCAGTACTTC
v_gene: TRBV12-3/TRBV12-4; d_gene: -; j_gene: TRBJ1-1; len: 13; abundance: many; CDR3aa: CASSLSSYTEAFF; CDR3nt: TGTGCCAGCAGTTTGTCCAGCTACACTGAAGCTTTCTTT
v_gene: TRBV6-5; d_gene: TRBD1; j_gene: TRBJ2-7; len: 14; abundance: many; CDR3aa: CASSYKTGGNEQYF; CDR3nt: TGTGCCAGCAGTTACAAGACAGGGGGCAACGAGCAGTACTTC
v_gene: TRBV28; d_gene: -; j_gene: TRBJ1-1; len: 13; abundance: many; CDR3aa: CASSSKINTEAFF; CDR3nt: TGTGCCAGCAGTTCCAAGATAAACACTGAAGCTTTCTTT
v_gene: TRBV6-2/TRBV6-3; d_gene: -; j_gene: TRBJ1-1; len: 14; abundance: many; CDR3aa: CASSSSGSWTEAFF; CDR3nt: TGTGCCAGCAGTTCTTCAGGGTCGTGGACTGAAGCTTTCTTT
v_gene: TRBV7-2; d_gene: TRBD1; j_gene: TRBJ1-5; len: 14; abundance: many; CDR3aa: CASSFYTGDQPQHF; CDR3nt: TGTGCCAGCAGCTTTTACACAGGGGATCAGCCCCAGCATTTT
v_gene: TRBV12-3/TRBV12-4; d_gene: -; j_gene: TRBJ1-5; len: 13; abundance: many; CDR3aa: CASTMDPNQPQHF; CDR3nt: TGTGCCAGCACCATGGACCCAAATCAGCCCCAGCATTTT
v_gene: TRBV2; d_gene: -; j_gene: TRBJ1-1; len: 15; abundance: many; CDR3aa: CASSEGGVDRAEAFF; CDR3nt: TGTGCCAGCAGTGAGGGGGGGGTGGACAGAGCTGAAGCTTTCTTT
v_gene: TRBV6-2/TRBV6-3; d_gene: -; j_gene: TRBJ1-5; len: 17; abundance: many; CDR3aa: CASSYLRAGGSNQPQHF; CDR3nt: TGTGCCAGCAGTTACCTCCGTGCGGGGGGAAGCAATCAGCCCCAGCATTTT
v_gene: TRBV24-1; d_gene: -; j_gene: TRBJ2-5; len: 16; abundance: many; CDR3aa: CATSDSGGPRQETQYF; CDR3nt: TGTGCCACCAGTGACAGTGGGGGGCCGAGGCAAGAGACCCAGTACTTC
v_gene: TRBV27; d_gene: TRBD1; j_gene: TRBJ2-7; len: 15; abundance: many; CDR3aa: CASSSTPTGYYEQYF; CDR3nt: TGTGCCAGCAGTTCAACCCCGACAGGGTACTACGAGCAGTACTTC